What follows are 9 T cell receptor beta chains derived from one specimen sequenced in a study of T cells after yellow fever vaccination. One entry per CDR3 protein, called by TCRdb with MiXCR from the 5' RACE reads. The table has approximately 180,000 distinct CDR3 sequences, roughly 6.2% seen once. The sample consisted of CD4+ T cells sorted from PBMCs, taken on the day of the first yellow fever vaccination. The source of these receptors is a man in his late teens or twenties who received the YFV17D yellow fever vaccine.

In the case of this clonotype: Sequence at one end of the junction differs from germline and may be a read error. The chain employs TRBV19 and TRBJ2-5; possibly TRBD1 for D (6 bases). Germline V gene data show CDR1 as LNHDA and CDR2 as SQIVND (reference sequence). This CDR3 region has 13 residues. The CDR3 is CASSSQGKVTRYF. As DNA, the CDR3 is TGTGCCAGTAGTAGTCAGGGGAAGGTGACCCGGTACTTC.

This clonotype was detected many times. This rearrangement joins TRBV5-1 to TRBJ2-7; unclear D gene. V was shortened by 1 base and J by 1 base, with 9 bases between the two germline ends. This CDR3 is built from 14 residues. CDR1 is SGHRS, CDR2 YFSETQ, per germline. This CDR3 is CASSLTVSSYEQYF. The DNA of the CDR3 is TGCGCCAGCAGCTTGACAGTTTCTTCCTACGAGCAGTACTTC.

CDR3 nucleotide sequence: TGTGCCTGGAGTGTGGAGGCCGTCTATCAGCCCCAGCATTTT. Translated: CAWSVEAVYQPQHF. The rearrangement links TRBV30 to TRBJ1-5; the D is unclear. V gave up 0 bases and J gave up 5 bases, with 11 bases separating them. The V gene's germline CDR1 is GTSNPN and CDR2 SVGIG (reference sequence). The CDR3 spans 14 residues. The complete variable domain, with remaining parts taken from reference TRBV30 and TRBJ1-5, reads SQTIHQWPATLVQPVGSPLSLECTVEGTSNPNLYWYRQAAGRGLQLLFYSVGIGQISSEVPQNLSASRPQDRQFILSSKKLLLSDSGFYLCAWSVEAVYQPQHFGDGTRLSIL.

The chain combines TRBV3-1 with TRBJ2-3; TRBD1 or TRBD2 may be the D gene (5 bases each). CDR3 length equals 16 residues. Trimming removed 4 bases at V and 2 bases at J, with 16 bases between. Looked up from germline, CDR1 is LGHDT and CDR2 is YNNKEL (reference sequence). The CDR3 region is CASSPRQGRDTDTQYF. The CDR3 nucleotides are TGTGCCAGCAGCCCCCGGCAGGGTCGGGACACAGATACGCAGTATTTT.

The gene calls are TRBV6-1 and TRBJ2-5; a possible D gene is TRBD1 (5 bases). From germline, CDR1 is MNHNS and CDR2 SASEGT. The CDR3 loop spans 15 amino acids. Trimming stripped 5 bases from V and 5 bases from J, with 18 bases between. The CDR3 DNA reads as TGTGCCAGCAGTCGTGGACAAATCAGAAGGGAGACCCAGTACTTC. The encoded protein is CASSRGQIRRETQYF.

This clonotype was recorded at least ten times. The chain recombines TRBV6-2 or TRBV6-3 with TRBJ2-2; D gene ambiguous. The CDR3 length is 15 residues. V was cut by 6 bases and J by 4 bases, with 15 bases left in between. CDR1 is MNHEY and CDR2 is SVGEGT in the germline V gene. The CDR3 here is CASSQVGDSTGELFF. The DNA for the CDR3 is TGTGCCAGCAGCCAAGTCGGAGACTCCACCGGGGAGCTGTTTTTT.

In this sample, this clonotype turned up many times. The chain employs TRBV7-3 and TRBJ1-1; no definite D call. CDR1 SGHTA and CDR2 FQGTGA come from the germline V gene. V was trimmed by 1 base and J by 0 bases, leaving 3 bases between them. CDR3 length: 13 residues. CDR3 loop: CASSLIVNTEAFF. Here the CDR3 DNA reads TGTGCCAGCAGCTTAATAGTGAACACTGAAGCTTTCTTT.

This clonotype was detected ten times or more. The chain is built from TRBV14 and TRBJ2-1; no firm D call. Trimming removed 2 bases from V and 9 bases from J, with 5 bases in between. CDR3 length: 11 amino acids. CDR1 is SGHDN, CDR2 FVKESK, per germline. The CDR3 DNA reads as TGTGCCAGCAGCCAACACGGTGAGCAGTTCTTC. Protein product: CASSQHGEQFF.

Remarks on this clonotype: A much larger clone differs by one base, so this may be a read error. The chain uses TRBV3-1 and TRBJ2-5; no clear D gene. The CDR3 is 13 amino acids. From germline, CDR1 is LGHDT and CDR2 YNNKEL (reference sequence). Trimming removed 0 bases from V and 5 bases from J, with 7 bases in between. CDR3 DNA sequence: TGTGCCAGCAGCCAAGATCACTCCGAGACCCAGTACTTC. The encoded protein is CASSQDHSETQYF.